This TCR beta chain comes out of a study of T cell responses to AZD1222 COVID-19 vaccine. Data came from immunoSEQ multiplex PCR; TCRdb stores just in-frame clones and leaves some out. Of tens of thousands of clones listed, about 92% are singletons. Second doses at about 4 or about 12 weeks were pooled. A note on this clone: Its matching antigen is unknown.

The CDR3 is made up of 15 amino acids. With 0 bases removed from V and 4 bases from J, the gap between germline ends came to 13 bases. Germline V gene sequence: CDR1 SGDLS, CDR2 YYNGEE. Overall study findings and caveats: Clonal diversity may have been underestimated, and the donors were mostly white British, with more females than males. As reported, nearly half of all spike-specific TCRs target variant regions that are unmutated. Repertoires were sampled only after the peak T cell response.

The receptor was derived from an adult who received the AZD1222 COVID-19 vaccine. The V and J genes are TRBV9 and TRBJ2-5, with D possibly TRBD1 on 5 matching bases. Sequenced material: peripheral blood, taken 28 days after the second AZD1222 dose. CDR3 nucleotide sequence: TGTGCCAGCAGCGTAGTGGCAGGGAATAGAGAGACCCAGTACTTC. Amino acids: CASSVVAGNRETQYF.